This T cell receptor beta chain was identified during a study of chemoradiotherapy in HPV16-positive cancers. Produced via immunoSEQ multiplex PCR; TCRdb's table is partial and in-frame only. Altogether tens of thousands of clones are present, 80% to 90% being singletons, with the ten largest covering just under 6%. Over chemoradiotherapy, repertoires were sampled more than once. This clone was recorded only once. Its antigen is unknown. The CDR3 loop spans 14 amino acids. Germline CDR1 reads GTSNPN; CDR2 reads SVGIG (reference sequence). J was trimmed by 2 bases and V by 5 bases; bases with no gene match: 5. Study-wide findings and caveats: Non-HPV-specific T cells did not expand in tumors during treatment, whereas candidate HPV-specific clones and E7-related motifs did.

The origin of this receptor is a human donor with HPV-associated anogenital cancer. The material sequenced was blood, taken from a patient who underwent chemoradiotherapy. The rearrangement uses TRBV30 and TRBJ2-2; 7 positions match TRBD1. The CDR3 DNA reads as TGTGCCTGGTACGGACAGGCCAACACCGGGGAGCTGTTTTTT. It translates to CAWYGQANTGELFF.